The 6 T cell receptor beta chains reported below all come from one sample, sequenced in a study of T-cell reconstitution after alpha-beta-depleted transplantation in children. The authors prepared the TCRbeta library with unique molecular identifiers. Each CDR3 protein gets one entry after TCRdb re-called the PCR reads with MiXCR. The sample includes a few hundred thousand distinct CDR3 sequences, about 8.8% of them seen just once. Specimen: PBMCs from the stem cell graft donor, collected from the stem cell graft. The receptor source for this set is a human donor who donated a stem cell graft to a child with SCID.

This clonotype came up many times. The CDR3 is CASSQLGVEYYGYTF. The DNA of the CDR3 is TGTGCCAGCAGCCAACTAGGGGTAGAATACTATGGCTACACCTTC. The chain employs TRBV3-1 and TRBJ1-2, with a tentative D call TRBD1 (5 bases). Germline V gives CDR1 LGHDT, CDR2 YNNKEL (reference sequence). This CDR3 has 15 residues. Trimming left V 2 bases short and J 3 bases short, with 13 bases between. Full variable domain (outside the CDR3, taken from reference TRBV3-1 and TRBJ1-2): DTAVSQTPKYLVTQMGNDKSIKCEQNLGHDTMYWYKQDSKKFLKIMFSYNNKELIINETVPNRFSPKSPDKAHLNLHINSLELGDSAVYFCASSQLGVEYYGYTFGSGTRLTVV.

The sample holds many counts of this clonotype. The chain couples TRBV4-3 to TRBJ2-3, with 10 nucleotides matching TRBD2. In germline, CDR1 is LGHNA, CDR2 YSLEER. V was clipped by 1 base and J by 4 bases; unmatched bases: 2. The CDR3 spans 15 residues. CDR3 region: CASSQVGTSADTQYF. CDR3 nucleotides: TGCGCCAGCAGCCAAGTGGGGACTAGCGCAGATACGCAGTATTTT.

The chain is built from TRBV11-2 and TRBJ2-3, with D tentatively TRBD1 or TRBD2 (5 bases each). Germline CDR1 and CDR2: SGHAT and FQNNGV. The V end lost 8 bases, the J end lost 4 bases, and 16 bases lay between the germline ends. The CDR3 covers 14 residues. CDR3 amino acids: CASEGQGGPDTQYF. CDR3 bases: TGTGCCAGCGAGGGGCAGGGTGGCCCAGATACGCAGTATTTT.

This clonotype has just a few counts. This rearrangement joins TRBV5-1 to TRBJ2-7; D might be TRBD1 or TRBD2, each matching 5 bases. Germline values: CDR1 SGHRS, CDR2 YFSETQ. The CDR3 loop spans 15 amino acids. Trimming stripped 7 bases from V and 6 bases from J, with 23 bases between. The CDR3 here is CASRVVGADTVEQYF. In DNA form, the CDR3 reads TGCGCCAGCCGAGTTGTAGGAGCGGACACTGTCGAGCAGTACTTC. Using reference TRBV5-1 and TRBJ2-7 for the parts outside the CDR3, the full variable domain is KAGVTQTPRYLIKTRGQQVTLSCSPISGHRSVSWYQQTPGQGLQFLFEYFSETQRNKGNFPGRFSGRQFSNSRSEMNVSTLELGDSALYLCASRVVGADTVEQYFGPGTRLTVT.

This clonotype has more than one count but fewer than ten. The chain couples TRBV7-2 to TRBJ1-2, with D perhaps TRBD1 (5 bases). In germline, CDR1 is SGHTA, CDR2 FQGNSA. Trimming took 2 bases from V and 8 from J, leaving 12 bases between them. This CDR3 contains 13 residues. The CDR3 spells CASSLRGPTGYTF. The CDR3 nucleotides are TGTGCCAGCAGCTTAAGGGGACCTACCGGCTACACCTTC.

This clonotype was recorded many times. The CDR3 loop is CASSLTFNQPQHF. CDR3 DNA: TGCGCCAGCAGCCTAACCTTTAATCAGCCCCAGCATTTT. The J gene is TRBJ1-5, the V gene TRBV5-1; D unresolved. Per the germline V gene, CDR1 is SGHRS and CDR2 is YFSETQ. The CDR3 runs to 13 residues. With 4 bases removed from V and 4 bases from J, the gap between germline ends came to 9 bases.